This TCR beta chain is from a study of beta chain features in type 1 diabetes. Study-level results: The study found that naive, central memory and Treg TCRB repertoires appeared more similar in patients than in healthy donors. In type 1 diabetes patients, VDJ junctions had fewer insertions; deletions at these junctions were more frequent.

This clone was seen more than once but under ten times. Its matching antigen is unknown. The V gene lost 4 bases and the J gene lost 2 bases, with 15 bases spanning the gap. The CDR3 totals 16 residues. Germline CDR1 and CDR2: LGHNA and YSLEER. The sequenced template was cDNA made from the entire isolated RNA. TCRdb's copy holds only in-frame clones and misses some; the assay was immunoSEQ multiplex PCR. This table has 680,000 or so clones, about 14% appearing once. Sample: naive CD4+ T cells from blood. V usage is TRBV4-3 and J usage is TRBJ1-5, with D perhaps TRBD1 (6 bases). The receptor was derived from a man aged 18 to 35 in good health. This CDR3 reads CASSRTGRGGNQPQHF. CDR3 in DNA: TGCGCCAGCAGCCGAACGGGGAGGGGGGGCAATCAGCCCCAGCATTTT.